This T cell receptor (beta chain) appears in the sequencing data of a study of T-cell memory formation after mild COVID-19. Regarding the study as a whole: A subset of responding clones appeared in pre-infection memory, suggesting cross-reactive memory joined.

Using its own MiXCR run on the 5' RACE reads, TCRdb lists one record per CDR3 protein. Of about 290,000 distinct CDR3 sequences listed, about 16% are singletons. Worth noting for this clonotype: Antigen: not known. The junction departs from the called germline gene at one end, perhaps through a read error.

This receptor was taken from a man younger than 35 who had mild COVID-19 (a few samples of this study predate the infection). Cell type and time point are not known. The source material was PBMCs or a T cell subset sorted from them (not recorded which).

The chain's CDR3 is CATSGLTVAGPQHF. Here the CDR3 DNA reads TGTGCCACCAGTGGTTTGACGGTCGCCGGGCCCCAGCATTTT. The V call is TRBV24-1, the J call TRBJ1-5; D call uncertain. This CDR3 is built from 14 residues. Germline values: CDR1 KGHDR, CDR2 SFDVKD.